These 2 T cell receptor beta chains originate from one sample sequenced in a study of STAT5B mutations in CD4+ large granular lymphocyte leukemia. TCRdb keeps only in-frame clones here, not all; method: immunoSEQ multiplex PCR. The repertoire includes about 46,000 clones, 80% to 85% of them detected once, and roughly 0.35% sits in the top ten. The material sequenced was CD4+ T cells from blood buffy coats. The receptors come from a human donor in good health.

The chain joins TRBV20-1 to TRBJ2-7; no reliable D call. The germline V gene encodes CDR1 DFQATT and CDR2 SNEGSKA (reference sequence). Deletions cut 3 bases from V and 5 bases from J, with 8 bases between. The CDR3 spans 11 residues. As DNA, the CDR3 is TGCAGTGCTAGTGGTAGGGACGAGCAGTACTTC. It translates to CSASGRDEQYF.

The V gene is TRBV7-3, the J gene TRBJ2-3, with D unclear. Germline V CDR1 and CDR2: SGHTA, FQGTGA. V was trimmed by 1 base and J by 6 bases, leaving 14 bases between them. CDR3 length: 15 amino acids. The CDR3 nucleotides are TGTGCCAGCAGCTTAAAGGCGGTTCCGACCGATACGCAGTATTTT. Translated, it gives CASSLKAVPTDTQYF.